This T cell receptor (beta chain) was captured in a study of cytotoxic CD8 clonotypes in ibrutinib-treated CLL (dated by TCRdb to 2020 to 2023). Regarding the research as a whole: In this cohort, about 15 patients were treatment-naive and approximately ten were relapsed/refractory, while some 18 had unmutated IGHV. Responses were partial in roughly 24 patients and complete in 2; after median approximately 69 months follow-up, some 15 stayed in remission and about twelve progressed. The response samples were drawn at a median of around eleven months into treatment, with a range of roughly 6 to 36 months. Samples averaged roughly 280,000 productive templates and some 96,000 productive rearrangements. Longitudinal samples were obtainable from 26 of the 86 participants in the trial. Cryopreserved peripheral blood mononuclear cells were obtained prior to treatment, at the time of response, and at either disease progression or sustained remission. Patients were still on ibrutinib when every remission and progressive disease sample was collected. The investigation overall reported the following: Sampling times were not matched between patients in sustained remission and patients whose disease was progressing, and lymph node repertoires were not examined. Public clonotypes were rare and either shrank or stayed stable during treatment, and the rise in clonality at ibrutinib response reflected expansion of private clonotypes. Baseline clonality was found to be higher than that of age-matched healthy donors and was strongly correlated with circulating CD8+ T-cell counts. Clonality increased at ibrutinib response, stayed stable in sustained remission, and fell back toward baseline at progression.

This clone was seen ten or more times. Its antigen is currently not known. No much larger clone exists at a distance of one base, and base qualities are not known. Reading the germline V gene gives CDR1 SGHTA and CDR2 FQGNSA. Measured from the cysteine to the phenylalanine, the CDR3 is 15 residues long. Kept here is only the CDR3 DNA, which spans 45 bases and is read in frame from base 1. The junction shows trimming of 11 bases on V and 6 bases on J, and the gene matches do not reach 16 bases of it. Each clonotype received, on average, around 10x coverage in deep resolution sequencing performed on a MiSeq, where the target depth lay between 1 in 1 million and 1 in 200,000 T cells. The immunoSEQ hsTCRB Kit was used to generate TCR beta libraries. In the paper's pipeline: ImmunoSEQ Data Assistant and ImmunoSEQ Analyzer were used for data analysis, and V, D and J genes were assigned according to IMGT definitions. Clonality, with values ranging from 0 to 1, was calculated as one minus the normalized Shannon entropy of productive rearrangement frequencies. Public clonotype analysis was restricted to overrepresented clonotypes comprising at least 0.05% of each patient's repertoire. Repertoires from some 14 age-matched healthy donors in immuneACCESS were used as clonality controls. Sourced from immuneACCESS, this table was stored by TCRdb with only in-frame sequences that have V and J called. A share of the clones is absent; for the studies checked, an unresolved V gene accounts for under half, and the remainder has no known explanation. V, J and clone size are taken as reported in that table, and D and trimming were inferred from the DNA itself. Recorded for this sample are 300,000 to 400,000 clones; roughly two thirds of them occurred a single time. 5% to 6.5% of the sample is taken by the ten largest.

For TCR beta library preparation, approximately 2 micrograms of genomic DNA was extracted from cryopreserved PBMCs. Longitudinal blood samples from CLL patients on ibrutinib monotherapy underwent high-throughput TCR beta sequencing. The patients took part in an open-label, single-center phase 2 trial of ibrutinib monotherapy. The sequence derives from a human donor with chronic lymphocytic leukemia. The rearranged chain carries TRBV7-2 and TRBJ2-4, and 7 junctional nucleotides match TRBD2. The sequencing here drew on PBMCs, taken after 36 months of ibrutinib treatment. CDR3 sequence: CASQNRAGPGNIQYF. The DNA sequence is given as TGTGCCTCCCAAAACCGAGCGGGACCGGGAAACATTCAGTACTTC.